Shown below are 25 T cell receptor beta chains from a single sample sequenced in a study of cytomegalovirus exposure and HLA in healthy donors (TCRdb year 2017). The library was generated by the immunoSEQ multiplex PCR assay. For the multiplex PCR, a mixture combining 60 forward primers for TCR Vbeta segments and 13 reverse primers for TCR Jbeta segments was used. Here the immuneACCESS table is served through TCRdb, limited to in-frame sequences with V and J called. Missing clones are a known gap in these copies; in checked studies unresolved V genes cover under half, and the rest lacks a known reason. For this sample the table gives about 130,000 clones, of which roughly 85% were detected only once. 1.5% to 1.9% of the sample belongs to the ten largest clones. The specimen sequenced was PBMCs. The source is a man in his forties in good health and CMV-seronegative.

This sequence joins TRBV29-1 and TRBJ2-7, with 8 bases aligning to TRBD1. V shed 0 bases, J shed 6 bases, and the junction held 1 base outside the gene matches. This CDR3 region has 12 residues. Germline values: CDR1 SQVTM, CDR2 ANQGSEA. CDR3 region: CSVEETGVEQYF. CDR3 DNA sequence: TGCAGCGTTGAAGAGACAGGGGTCGAGCAGTACTTC.

V usage is TRBV2 and J usage is TRBJ2-7; 15 bases fit TRBD2. Losses at the gene ends were 4 bases for V and 2 bases for J; bases not matched to a gene: 6. This CDR3 region has 17 residues. Germline values: CDR1 SNHLY, CDR2 FYNNEI. The CDR3 spells CASSGAGLAGGPYEQYF. The CDR3 DNA follows: TGTGCCAGCAGTGGCGCGGGACTAGCGGGAGGTCCCTACGAGCAGTACTTC. Based on the CDR3 plus reference TRBV2 and TRBJ2-7, the full variable domain is EPEVTQTPSHQVTQMGQEVILRCVPISNHLYFYWYRQILGQKVEFLVSFYNNEISEKSEIFDDQFSVERPDGSNFTLKIRSTKLEDSAMYFCASSGAGLAGGPYEQYFGPGTRLTVT.

The V call is TRBV10-2, the J call TRBJ2-7, with D maybe TRBD1 (6 bases). CDR1 and CDR2 (germline): WSHSY, SAAADI. The CDR3 runs 12 residues. Trimming took off 4 bases at V and 6 bases at J, with 10 bases between the two ends. CDR3 residues: CASSGQGLEQYF. The CDR3 DNA follows: TGCGCCAGCAGTGGCCAGGGGCTCGAGCAGTACTTC.

This clone was seen only a few times. The chain is built from TRBV27 and TRBJ2-6; possible D gene TRBD2, 6 bases. Looked up from germline, CDR1 is MNHEY and CDR2 is SMNVEV (reference sequence). V was shortened by 4 bases and J by 6 bases, with 10 bases between the two germline ends. This CDR3 has 14 residues. CDR3 in amino acids: CASSSGVVANVLTF. The CDR3, as DNA: TGTGCCAGCAGTTCGGGGGTAGTGGCCAACGTCCTGACTTTC.

The chain recombines TRBV6-5 with TRBJ2-1; TRBD1 aligns across 8 bases. Germline CDR1 reads MNHEY; CDR2 reads SVGAGI. The V gene end was trimmed by 6 bases and the J gene end by 7 bases; junction bases not matched to a gene: 11. The CDR3 length is 15 residues. CDR3 DNA sequence: TGTGCCAGCAGCCCAGGACAGGGCGGTAATAATGAGCAGTTCTTC. Its protein product is CASSPGQGGNNEQFF.

CDR3 coding DNA: TGTGCCAGCAGCTTAGGAATTCCGGGACAGGTTAATGAAAAACTGTTTTTT. Translated, it gives CASSLGIPGQVNEKLFF. This chain links TRBV7-6 with TRBJ1-4; 8 bases fit TRBD1. Germline trimming cut 1 base from V and 4 bases from J; bases unmatched to any gene: 8. Germline V gene sequence: CDR1 SGHVS, CDR2 FNYEAQ. The CDR3 is 17 amino acids.

The chain uses TRBV29-1 and TRBJ2-1; 7 nucleotides agree with TRBD1. The CDR3 is 14 amino acids. V lost 1 base and J lost 4; bases outside the gene matches: 4. CDR1 and CDR2 from the germline V gene are SQVTM and ANQGSEA. CDR3 protein: CSVEGGTAYNEQFF. CDR3 nucleotide sequence: TGCAGCGTTGAAGGGGGGACAGCTTACAATGAGCAGTTCTTC.

V gene TRBV7-2 combines with J gene TRBJ1-1; D is perhaps TRBD1 (6 bases). CDR1 is SGHTA, CDR2 FQGNSA, per germline. The CDR3 is 13 residues long. With 2 bases removed from V and 4 bases from J, the gap between germline ends came to 8 bases. CDR3 sequence reads: CASSLIGGTEAFF. The CDR3, as DNA: TGTGCCAGCAGCTTAATAGGGGGCACTGAAGCTTTCTTT.

The chain joins TRBV7-2 to TRBJ2-3, with 9 bases aligning to TRBD2. Germline values: CDR1 SGHTA, CDR2 FQGNSA. The V and J ends lost 4 bases and 6 bases, in that order; junction bases with no gene match: 8. The CDR3 is 15 amino acids. CDR3 sequence reads: CASSSTSGLWDTQYF. The CDR3 nucleotides read TGTGCCAGCAGCTCGACTAGCGGCCTTTGGGATACGCAGTATTTT. Full variable domain (outside the CDR3, taken from reference TRBV7-2 and TRBJ2-3): GAGVSQSPSNKVTEKGKDVELRCDPISGHTALYWYRQSLGQGLEFLIYFQGNSAPDKSGLPSDRFSAERTGGSVSTLTIQRTQQEDSAVYLCASSSTSGLWDTQYFGPGTRLTVL.

The chain uses TRBV28 and TRBJ1-3, with 7 bases matching TRBD1. Germline assignment: CDR1 MDHEN and CDR2 SYDVKM. This CDR3 has 19 residues. V lost 4 bases to trimming and J lost 3 bases; unmatched junction nucleotides: 18. CDR3 residues: CASSSPGQPFTILGNTIYF. The CDR3 nucleotides read TGTGCCAGCAGTTCTCCGGGACAGCCCTTTACTATCCTTGGAAACACCATATATTTT.

This clone is a singleton in its sample. The CDR3 here is CASSVIAGGKTGELFF. The CDR3 nucleotides read TGTGCCAGCAGCGTAATCGCGGGGGGGAAGACCGGGGAGCTGTTTTTT. V usage is TRBV9 and J usage is TRBJ2-2; TRBD2 matches at 9 bases. Germline values: CDR1 SGDLS, CDR2 YYNGEE. There are 16 residues in the CDR3. The ends lost 1 base at V and 5 bases at J; junction bases unmatched: 6.

In nucleotides, the CDR3 is TGTGCCAGCAGTAGGAGGGACTCTGGAAACACCATATATTTT. Its protein is CASSRRDSGNTIYF. The V gene is TRBV5-6, the J gene TRBJ1-3, with D unresolved. Germline V gives CDR1 SGHDT, CDR2 YYEEEE. The CDR3 has 14 residues. V lost 5 bases and J 0 bases, leaving 9 bases between the germline ends.

This clone showed up just once. This chain joins TRBV7-9 and TRBJ1-2, with TRBD1 identical over 10 bases. Germline V gives CDR1 SEHNR, CDR2 FQNEAQ (reference sequence). Germline trimming cut 5 bases from V and 9 bases from J; bases unmatched to any gene: 9. The CDR3 is 14 amino acids. In DNA form, the CDR3 reads TGTGCCAGCAGCCCCCCCGACAGGGGGCCTAGCTACACCTTC. This encodes CASSPPDRGPSYTF.

The chain uses TRBV2 and TRBJ1-1, with D perhaps TRBD1 (6 bases). The V gene's germline CDR1 is SNHLY and CDR2 FYNNEI. CDR3 length: 16 amino acids. The germline V and J ends were trimmed by 7 bases and 4 bases, with 22 bases remaining between them. The CDR3 nucleotides are TGTGCCAGCACCCCTCAACCGGGACAACGGGGCACTGAAGCTTTCTTT. Residues: CASTPQPGQRGTEAFF.

The chain joins TRBV7-9 to TRBJ1-2; possible D gene TRBD1, 6 bases. This CDR3 region has 15 residues. V shed 0 bases and J shed 4 bases, with 12 bases lying between them. Germline V gives CDR1 SEHNR, CDR2 FQNEAQ (reference sequence). The CDR3 coding sequence is TGTGCCAGCAGCTTAGCCGGGACACCAAGCTATGGCTACACCTTC. The encoded protein is CASSLAGTPSYGYTF.

The genes are TRBV7-3 and TRBJ1-1, with a possible D match to TRBD1 (5 bases). The CDR3 loop spans 14 amino acids. Germline CDR1 SGHTA, CDR2 FQGTGA. Trimming cost V 5 bases and J 6 bases, with 16 bases left between them. In DNA form, the CDR3 reads TGTGCCAGCAGCCACCCCCCACAGGTTGCTGAAGCTTTCTTT. This encodes CASSHPPQVAEAFF.

The rearrangement joins TRBV9 to TRBJ2-1; 8 bases line up with TRBD2. Germline V gene sequence: CDR1 SGDLS, CDR2 YYNGEE. The CDR3 spans 16 residues. J gave up 10 bases and V 2 bases, and 14 bases lay outside the gene matches. The CDR3 DNA follows: TGTGCCAGCAGCGTCAGCGTACTAGCGGACGCGGGGGAGCAGTTCTTC. Protein sequence: CASSVSVLADAGEQFF.

The chain combines TRBV4-1 with TRBJ1-3, with a tentative D call TRBD1 (5 bases). In germline, CDR1 is MGHRA, CDR2 YSYEKL. The CDR3 contains 14 residues. Trimming shortened V by 4 bases and J by 8 bases, and 15 bases separated the two germline ends. In DNA, the CDR3 is TGCGCCAGCAGCCGGGTCGAAGGGGAGGACACCATATATTTT. It codes for CASSRVEGEDTIYF.

The chain uses TRBV30 and TRBJ1-4, with a possible D match to TRBD1 (5 bases). This CDR3 has 13 amino acids. The V end lost 5 bases, the J end lost 6 bases, and 13 bases lay between the germline ends. Germline CDR1 GTSNPN, CDR2 SVGIG (reference sequence). The CDR3: CAWAGSLYEKLFF. The CDR3 DNA follows: TGTGCCTGGGCAGGGTCCCTTTATGAAAAACTGTTTTTT. The full variable domain, rest sourced from reference TRBV30 and TRBJ1-4, is SQTIHQWPATLVQPVGSPLSLECTVEGTSNPNLYWYRQAAGRGLQLLFYSVGIGQISSEVPQNLSASRPQDRQFILSSKKLLLSDSGFYLCAWAGSLYEKLFFGSGTQLSVL.

V is TRBV5-4 and J is TRBJ2-1; 7 nucleotides line up with TRBD1. The CDR3 sequence is 15 residues long. Germline V gene data show CDR1 as SGHNT and CDR2 as YYREEE (reference sequence). Trimming removed 4 bases from V and 4 bases from J; junction bases left unmatched: 8. The CDR3 is CASSTRTGVYNEQFF. In DNA, the CDR3 is TGTGCCAGCAGCACCCGGACAGGAGTATACAATGAGCAGTTCTTC.

The chain carries TRBV27 and TRBJ2-7, with TRBD1 identical over 7 bases. Looked up from germline, CDR1 is MNHEY and CDR2 is SMNVEV (reference sequence). The J segment lost 0 bases and the V segment lost 4 bases, leaving 9 bases of the junction unmatched. The CDR3 is 16 amino acids. The CDR3 is CASSSRLGDSSYEQYF. For the CDR3, the DNA is TGTGCCAGCAGTTCCCGCCTTGGGGACAGCTCCTACGAGCAGTACTTC.

The chain employs TRBV6-5 and TRBJ2-7; 8 bases agree with TRBD2. This CDR3 spans 16 amino acids. V was pared by 0 bases and J by 0 bases, with 4 bases of the junction left unmatched. The germline V gene has CDR1 MNHEY and CDR2 SVGAGI. CDR3 in DNA: TGTGCCAGCAGTTACTCTAGCGGGGACCCCTCCTACGAGCAGTACTTC. This sequence encodes CASSYSSGDPSYEQYF.

The J gene is TRBJ2-1, the V gene TRBV7-3; 8 positions match TRBD2. There are 16 residues in the CDR3. V lost 5 bases, J lost 0 bases, and 6 bases stayed unmatched. Per the germline V gene, CDR1 is SGHTA and CDR2 is FQGTGA. The CDR3 spells CASSRTGTSSYNEQFF. CDR3 DNA: TGTGCCAGCAGCAGAACCGGGACTAGCTCCTACAATGAGCAGTTCTTC.

V is TRBV28 and J is TRBJ2-7; D remains ambiguous. Trimming removed 5 bases from V and 3 bases from J, with 11 bases in between. The CDR3 contains 13 residues. CDR1 and CDR2 (germline): MDHEN, SYDVKM. CDR3 coding DNA: TGTGCCAGCAGTCAACCCAGAAACTACGAGCAGTACTTC. Amino acid sequence: CASSQPRNYEQYF.

The rearrangement uses TRBV6-1 and TRBJ2-2; possibly TRBD1 for D (5 bases). This CDR3 spans 15 amino acids. Trimming stripped 5 bases from V and 0 bases from J, with 10 bases between. The germline CDR1 and CDR2 sequences are MNHNS and SASEGT. Here the CDR3 reads CASSRTPANTGELFF. DNA for the CDR3: TGTGCCAGCAGTAGGACACCTGCGAACACCGGGGAGCTGTTTTTT.